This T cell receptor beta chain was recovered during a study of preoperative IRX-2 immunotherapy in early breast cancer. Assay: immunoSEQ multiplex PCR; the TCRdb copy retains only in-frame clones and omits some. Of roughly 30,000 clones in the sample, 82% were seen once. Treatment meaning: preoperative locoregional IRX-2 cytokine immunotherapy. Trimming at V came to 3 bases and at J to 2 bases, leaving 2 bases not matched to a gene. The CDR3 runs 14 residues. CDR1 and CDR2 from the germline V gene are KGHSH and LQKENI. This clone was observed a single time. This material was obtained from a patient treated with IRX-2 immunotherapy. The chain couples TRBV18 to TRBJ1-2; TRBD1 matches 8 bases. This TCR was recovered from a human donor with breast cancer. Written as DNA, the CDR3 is TGTGCCAGCTCACCCTGGACAGGGAACTATGGCTACACCTTC. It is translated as CASSPWTGNYGYTF. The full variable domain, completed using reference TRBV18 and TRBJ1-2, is NAGVMQNPRHLVRRRGQEARLRCSPMKGHSHVYWYRQLPEEGLKFMVYLQKENIIDESGMPKERFSAEFPKEGPSILRIQQVVRGDSAAYFCASSPWTGNYGYTFGSGTRLTVV.